This T cell receptor beta chain came from a study of somatic mutations in cytotoxic T cells in rheumatoid arthritis. The study's findings and limits: Per patient, the largest CD8+ clone was found to exceed 20% of CD8+ cells in about an eighth of the roughly 60 cases.

Here immunoSEQ multiplex PCR was the method, and the copy in TCRdb shows in-frame clones only, minus some. The repertoire holds about 4,800 clones, with more than 75% as singletons. In the case of this clone: Its antigen is not identified.

The specimen sequenced was CD8+ T cells sorted from blood. The source of this sequence is a woman aged 45 to 65 with rheumatoid arthritis.

In DNA, the CDR3 is TGTGCCAGCAGTCCCTTTACAGGGCAAGTGGGTCGGGTCACTGAAGCTTTCTTT. Encoded protein: CASSPFTGQVGRVTEAFF. The J gene is TRBJ1-1, the V gene TRBV25-1, with a weak D call TRBD1 (6 bases). Per the germline V gene, CDR1 is MGHDK and CDR2 is SYGVNS. V gave up 5 bases and J gave up 4 bases, with 26 bases separating them. The CDR3 has 18 amino acids.